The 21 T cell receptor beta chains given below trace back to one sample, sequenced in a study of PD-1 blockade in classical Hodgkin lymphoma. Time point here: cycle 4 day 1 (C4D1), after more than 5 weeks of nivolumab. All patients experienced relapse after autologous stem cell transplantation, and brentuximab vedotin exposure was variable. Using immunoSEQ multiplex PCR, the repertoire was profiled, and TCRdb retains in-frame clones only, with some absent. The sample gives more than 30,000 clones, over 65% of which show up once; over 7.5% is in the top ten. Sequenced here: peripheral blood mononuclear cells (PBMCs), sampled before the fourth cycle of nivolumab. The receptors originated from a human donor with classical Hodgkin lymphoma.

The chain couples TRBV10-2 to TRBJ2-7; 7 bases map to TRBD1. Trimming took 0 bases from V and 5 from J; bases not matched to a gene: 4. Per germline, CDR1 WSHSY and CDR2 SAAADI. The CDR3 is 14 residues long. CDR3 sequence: CASSESGGTDEQYF. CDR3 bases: TGCGCCAGCAGTGAGTCAGGGGGCACGGACGAGCAGTACTTC.

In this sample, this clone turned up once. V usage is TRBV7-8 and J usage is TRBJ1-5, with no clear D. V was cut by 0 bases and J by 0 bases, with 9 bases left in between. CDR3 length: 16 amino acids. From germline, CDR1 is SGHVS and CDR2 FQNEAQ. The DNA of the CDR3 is TGTGCCAGCAGCTTAGCGAGGAGATATAGCAATCAGCCCCAGCATTTT. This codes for CASSLARRYSNQPQHF.

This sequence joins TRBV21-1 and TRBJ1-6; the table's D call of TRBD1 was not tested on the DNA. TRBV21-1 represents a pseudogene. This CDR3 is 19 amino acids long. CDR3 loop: CASSSAFGTGGSYNSPLHF. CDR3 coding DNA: TGTGCCAGCAGCTCCGCATTCGGGACAGGGGGATCCTATAATTCACCCCTCCACTTT.

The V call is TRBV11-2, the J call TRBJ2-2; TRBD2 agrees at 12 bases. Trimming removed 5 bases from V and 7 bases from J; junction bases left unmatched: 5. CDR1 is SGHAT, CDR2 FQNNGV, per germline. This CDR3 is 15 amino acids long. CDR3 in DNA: TGTGCCAGCAGCGTGACTAGCGGGGGTAACGGGGAGCTGTTTTTT. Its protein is CASSVTSGGNGELFF.

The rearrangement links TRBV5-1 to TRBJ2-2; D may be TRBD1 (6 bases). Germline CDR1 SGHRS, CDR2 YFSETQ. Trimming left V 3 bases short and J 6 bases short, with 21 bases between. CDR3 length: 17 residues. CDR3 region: CASSSEGQGSFAGELFF. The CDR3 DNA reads TGCGCCAGCAGCTCAGAAGGGCAGGGGAGTTTTGCCGGGGAGCTGTTTTTT.

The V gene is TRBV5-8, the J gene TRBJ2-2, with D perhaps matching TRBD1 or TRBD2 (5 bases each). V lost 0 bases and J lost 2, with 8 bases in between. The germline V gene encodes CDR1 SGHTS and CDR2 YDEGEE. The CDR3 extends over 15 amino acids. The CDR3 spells CASSLVRDNTGELFF. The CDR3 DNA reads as TGTGCCAGCAGCTTGGTCCGGGACAACACCGGGGAGCTGTTTTTT.

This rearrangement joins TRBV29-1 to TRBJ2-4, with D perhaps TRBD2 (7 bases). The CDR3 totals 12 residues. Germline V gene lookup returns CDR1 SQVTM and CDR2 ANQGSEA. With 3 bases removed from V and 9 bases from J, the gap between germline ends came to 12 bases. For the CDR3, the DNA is TGCAGCGTTGACGGGGGGCTGAGCATTCAGTACTTC. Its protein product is CSVDGGLSIQYF. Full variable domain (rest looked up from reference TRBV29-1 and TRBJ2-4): SAVISQKPSRDICQRGTSLTIQCQVDSQVTMMFWYRQQPGQSLTLIATANQGSEATYESGFVIDKFPISRPNLTFSTLTVSNMSPEDSSIYLCSVDGGLSIQYFGAGTRLSVL.

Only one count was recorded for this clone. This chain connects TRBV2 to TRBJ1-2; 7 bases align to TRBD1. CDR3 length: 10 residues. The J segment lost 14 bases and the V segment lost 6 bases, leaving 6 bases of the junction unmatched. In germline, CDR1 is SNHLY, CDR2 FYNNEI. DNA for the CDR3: TGTGCCAGCAGGGGACAGACCTCTACCTTC. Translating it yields CASRGQTSTF.

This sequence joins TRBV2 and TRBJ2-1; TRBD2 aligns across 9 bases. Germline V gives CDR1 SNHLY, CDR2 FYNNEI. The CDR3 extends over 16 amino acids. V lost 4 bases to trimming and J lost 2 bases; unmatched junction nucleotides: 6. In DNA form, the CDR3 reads TGTGCCAGCAGTGCCTTCATAGCGGGGGCCTACAATGAGCAGTTCTTC. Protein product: CASSAFIAGAYNEQFF.

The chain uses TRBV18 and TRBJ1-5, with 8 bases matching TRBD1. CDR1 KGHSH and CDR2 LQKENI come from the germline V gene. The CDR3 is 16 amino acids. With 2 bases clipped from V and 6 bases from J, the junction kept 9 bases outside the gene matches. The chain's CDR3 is CASSPLAGGHAQPQHF. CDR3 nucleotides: TGTGCCAGCTCACCATTAGCAGGGGGCCACGCTCAGCCCCAGCATTTT.

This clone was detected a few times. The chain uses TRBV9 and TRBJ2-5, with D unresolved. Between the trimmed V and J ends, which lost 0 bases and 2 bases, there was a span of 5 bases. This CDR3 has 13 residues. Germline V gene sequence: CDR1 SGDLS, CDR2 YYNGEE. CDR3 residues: CASSVVDQETQYF. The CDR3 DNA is TGTGCCAGCAGCGTAGTCGATCAAGAGACCCAGTACTTC.

DNA for the CDR3: TGTGCCAGCAGCGGCCGGACCCCTCCGGGCGCCGGGGAGCTGTTTTTT. It yields the protein CASSGRTPPGAGELFF. The rearrangement joins TRBV9 to TRBJ2-2; D remains unclear. The CDR3 runs to 16 residues. Germline assignment: CDR1 SGDLS and CDR2 YYNGEE. Trimming took off 3 bases at V and 6 bases at J, with 18 bases between the two ends.

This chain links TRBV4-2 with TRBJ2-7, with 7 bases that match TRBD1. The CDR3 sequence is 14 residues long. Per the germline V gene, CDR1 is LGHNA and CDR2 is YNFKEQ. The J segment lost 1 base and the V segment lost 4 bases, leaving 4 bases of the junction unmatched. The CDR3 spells CASSPDRLSYEQYF. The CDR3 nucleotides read TGTGCCAGCAGCCCGGACAGGCTATCCTACGAGCAGTACTTC.

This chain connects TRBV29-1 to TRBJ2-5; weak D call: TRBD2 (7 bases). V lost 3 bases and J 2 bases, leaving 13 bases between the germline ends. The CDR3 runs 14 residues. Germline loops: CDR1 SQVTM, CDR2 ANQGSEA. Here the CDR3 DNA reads TGCAGCGTTGAGATGGGGGGGCTGCAAGAGACCCAGTACTTC. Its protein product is CSVEMGGLQETQYF.

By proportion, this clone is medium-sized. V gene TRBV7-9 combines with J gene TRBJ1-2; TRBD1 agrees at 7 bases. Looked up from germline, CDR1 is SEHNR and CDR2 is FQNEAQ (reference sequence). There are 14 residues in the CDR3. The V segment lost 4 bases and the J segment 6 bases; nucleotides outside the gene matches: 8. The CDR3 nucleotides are TGTGCCAGCAGCTCTCGTCCCGGGACAGATGGCTACACCTTC. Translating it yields CASSSRPGTDGYTF.

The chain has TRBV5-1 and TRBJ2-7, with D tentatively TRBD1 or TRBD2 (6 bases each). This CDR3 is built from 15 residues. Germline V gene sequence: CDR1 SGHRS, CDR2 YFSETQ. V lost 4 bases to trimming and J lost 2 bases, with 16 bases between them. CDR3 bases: TGCGCCAGCAGCGGGGAGGCACAGGGCCCCTACGAGCAGTACTTC. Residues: CASSGEAQGPYEQYF. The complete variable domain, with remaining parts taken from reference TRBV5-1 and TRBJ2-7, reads KAGVTQTPRYLIKTRGQQVTLSCSPISGHRSVSWYQQTPGQGLQFLFEYFSETQRNKGNFPGRFSGRQFSNSRSEMNVSTLELGDSALYLCASSGEAQGPYEQYFGPGTRLTVT.

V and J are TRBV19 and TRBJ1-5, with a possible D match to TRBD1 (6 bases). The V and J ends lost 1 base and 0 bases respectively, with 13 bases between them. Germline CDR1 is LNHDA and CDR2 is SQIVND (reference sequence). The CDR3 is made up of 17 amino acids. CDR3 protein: CASSIGGGHYSNQPQHF. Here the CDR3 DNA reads TGTGCCAGTAGTATAGGCGGGGGACACTATAGCAATCAGCCCCAGCATTTT.

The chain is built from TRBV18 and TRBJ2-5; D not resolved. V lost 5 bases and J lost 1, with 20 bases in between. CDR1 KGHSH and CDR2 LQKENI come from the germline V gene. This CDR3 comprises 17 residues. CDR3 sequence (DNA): TGTGCCAGCTCAATCAAGGGCCCAGGTCACCTCCAAGAGACCCAGTACTTC. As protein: CASSIKGPGHLQETQYF.

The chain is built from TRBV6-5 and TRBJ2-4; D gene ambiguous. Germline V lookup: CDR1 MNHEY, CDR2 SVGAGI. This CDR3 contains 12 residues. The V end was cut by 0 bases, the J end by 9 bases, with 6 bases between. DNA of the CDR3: TGTGCCAGCAGTTACTCCCGAGGCATTCAGTACTTC. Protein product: CASSYSRGIQYF.

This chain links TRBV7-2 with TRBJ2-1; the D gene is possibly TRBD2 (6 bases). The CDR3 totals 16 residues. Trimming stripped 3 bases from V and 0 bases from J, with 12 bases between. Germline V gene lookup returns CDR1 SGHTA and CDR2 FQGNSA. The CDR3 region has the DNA TGTGCCAGCAGCTTGTATCGCGGGGTCTCCTACAATGAGCAGTTCTTC. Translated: CASSLYRGVSYNEQFF.

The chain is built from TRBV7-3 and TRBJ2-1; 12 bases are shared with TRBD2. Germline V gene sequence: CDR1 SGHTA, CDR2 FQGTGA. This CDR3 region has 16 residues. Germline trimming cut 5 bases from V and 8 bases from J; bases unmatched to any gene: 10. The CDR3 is CASSPSSGGAPYEQFF. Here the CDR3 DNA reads TGTGCCAGCAGCCCTTCTAGCGGGGGGGCGCCTTATGAGCAGTTCTTC. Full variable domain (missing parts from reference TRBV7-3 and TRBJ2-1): GAGVSQTPSNKVTEKGKYVELRCDPISGHTALYWYRQSLGQGPEFLIYFQGTGAADDSGLPNDRFFAVRPEGSVSTLKIQRTERGDSAVYLCASSPSSGGAPYEQFFGPGTRLTVL.